This T cell receptor beta chain was captured in a study of shared clonotypes between healthy human individuals. Turning to the study itself: The study used three CD4 naive, three CD4 memory, two CD8 naive and one CD8 memory plate per donor.

The sorted-subset replicate PCRs were given around 200 ng DNA, which is roughly 30,000 T cell genomes. Per the original data handling: Filtering differed, since immunoSEQ gave only junction sequences and no quality scores. The repertoire was sequenced with immunoSEQ multiplex PCR; TCRdb's copy has only in-frame clones and lacks some. The V and J calls and the clone size are those of that table, but D and trimming were determined from the DNA. The data contain nearly 600,000 clones, less than 97% of them singletons. CD45RO-negative, CCR7-selected cells formed the naive CD8 fraction, which excluded terminally differentiated effector memory CD45RA+ cells. All donors qualified as healthy HIV-negative adults and had experienced no recent acute infections or vaccinations. Per the germline V gene, CDR1 is MNHNY and CDR2 is SVGAGI (reference sequence). After removal of 2 bases from V and 6 bases from J, the junction contained 0 bases not matched to a gene. CDR3 length: 14 residues.

The receptor was isolated from a woman aged 30 to 39 in good health. Sequencing used naive CD8+ T cells sorted from blood. V is TRBV6-6 and J is TRBJ2-7, with 14 bases identical to TRBD2. This CDR3 is CASSYGTSGSEQYF. The DNA of the CDR3 is TGTGCCAGCAGTTACGGGACTAGCGGGAGCGAGCAGTACTTC.